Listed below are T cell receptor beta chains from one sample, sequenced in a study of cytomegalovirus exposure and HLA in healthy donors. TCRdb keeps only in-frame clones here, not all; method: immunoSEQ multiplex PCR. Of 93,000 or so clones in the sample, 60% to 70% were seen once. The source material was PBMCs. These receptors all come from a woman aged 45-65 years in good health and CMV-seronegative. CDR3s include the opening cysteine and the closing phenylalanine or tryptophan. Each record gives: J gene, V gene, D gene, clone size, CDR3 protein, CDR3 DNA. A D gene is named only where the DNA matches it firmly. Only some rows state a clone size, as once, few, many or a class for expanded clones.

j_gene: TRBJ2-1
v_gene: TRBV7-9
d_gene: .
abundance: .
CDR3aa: CASSLISSSYNEQFF
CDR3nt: TGTGCCAGCAGCTTAATCTCGAGCTCCTACAATGAGCAGTTCTTC

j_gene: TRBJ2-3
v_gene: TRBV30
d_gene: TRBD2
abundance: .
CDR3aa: CAWSLASGAPLADTQYF
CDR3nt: TGTGCCTGGAGTCTAGCTAGCGGGGCTCCCTTAGCAGATACGCAGTATTTT

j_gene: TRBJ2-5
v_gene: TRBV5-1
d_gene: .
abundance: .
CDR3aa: CASSLVADQETQYF
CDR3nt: TGCGCCAGCAGCTTGGTGGCCGACCAAGAGACCCAGTACTTC

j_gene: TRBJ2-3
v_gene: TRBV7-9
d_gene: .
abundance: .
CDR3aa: CASSLERTQYF
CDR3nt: TGTGCCAGCAGCTTAGAGCGCACGCAGTATTTT

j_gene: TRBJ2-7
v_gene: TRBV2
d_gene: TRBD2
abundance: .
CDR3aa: CASSGTSGKRNEQYF
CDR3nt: TGTGCCAGCAGTGGGACTAGCGGGAAGAGAAACGAGCAGTACTTC

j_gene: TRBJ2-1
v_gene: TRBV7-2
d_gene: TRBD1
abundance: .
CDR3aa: CASSFDRGQYNEQFF
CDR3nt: TGTGCCAGCAGCTTTGACAGGGGGCAATACAATGAGCAGTTCTTC

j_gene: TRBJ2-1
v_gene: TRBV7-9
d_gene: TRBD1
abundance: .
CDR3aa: CASSPLTGDNEQFF
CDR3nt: TGTGCCAGCAGCCCCTTGACAGGGGACAATGAGCAGTTCTTC

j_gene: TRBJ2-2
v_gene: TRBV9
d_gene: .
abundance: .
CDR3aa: CASSVGQSANTGELFF
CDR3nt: TGTGCCAGCAGCGTAGGACAGTCAGCGAACACCGGGGAGCTGTTTTTT

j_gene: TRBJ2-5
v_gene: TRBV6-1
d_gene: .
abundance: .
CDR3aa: CASSEGEGRKTQYF
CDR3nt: TGTGCCAGCAGTGAAGGGGAAGGGAGAAAGACCCAGTACTTC

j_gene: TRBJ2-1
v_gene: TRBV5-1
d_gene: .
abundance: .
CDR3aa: CASSLDGARYNEQFF
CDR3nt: TGCGCCAGCAGCTTGGACGGAGCGAGGTACAATGAGCAGTTCTTC

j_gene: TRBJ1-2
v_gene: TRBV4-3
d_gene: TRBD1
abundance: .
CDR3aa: CASSQGQGLGGYTF
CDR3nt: TGCGCCAGCAGCCAGGGACAGGGGTTGGGAGGCTACACCTTC

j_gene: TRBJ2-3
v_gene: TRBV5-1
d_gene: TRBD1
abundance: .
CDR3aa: CASSFFAGGNADTQYF
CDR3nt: TGCGCCAGCAGCTTCTTCGCAGGGGGTAATGCAGATACGCAGTATTTT

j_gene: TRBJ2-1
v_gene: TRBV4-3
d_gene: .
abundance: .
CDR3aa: CASSPGVSHNEQFF
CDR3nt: TGCGCCAGCAGCCCCGGAGTTTCTCACAATGAGCAGTTCTTC

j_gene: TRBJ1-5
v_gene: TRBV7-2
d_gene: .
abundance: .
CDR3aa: CASSLSEGPLYNQPQHF
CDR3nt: TGTGCCAGCAGCTTATCAGAGGGTCCCCTTTACAATCAGCCCCAGCATTTT

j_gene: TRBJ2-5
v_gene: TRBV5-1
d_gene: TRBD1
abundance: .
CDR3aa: CASSPGQGAVGETQYF
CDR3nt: TGCGCCAGCAGCCCAGGACAGGGGGCTGTAGGAGAGACCCAGTACTTC

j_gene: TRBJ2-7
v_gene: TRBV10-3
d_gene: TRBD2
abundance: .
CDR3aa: CAISDSSGRYEQYF
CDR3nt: TGTGCCATCAGTGACTCTAGCGGGAGGTACGAGCAGTACTTC

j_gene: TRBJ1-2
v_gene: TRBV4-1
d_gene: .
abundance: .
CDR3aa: CASSQASGGYGYTF
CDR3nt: TGCGCCAGCAGCCAAGCCTCGGGTGGCTATGGCTACACCTTC

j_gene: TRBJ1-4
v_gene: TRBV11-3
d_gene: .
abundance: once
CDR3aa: CASSLSSFVEGTEKLFF
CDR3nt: TGTGCCAGCAGCTTAAGTAGCTTCGTGGAGGGTACTGAAAAACTGTTTTTT

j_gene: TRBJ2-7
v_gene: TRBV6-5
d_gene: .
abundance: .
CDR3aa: CASSYSYRVDSYEQYF
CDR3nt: TGTGCCAGCAGTTACTCCTACAGGGTAGACTCCTACGAGCAGTACTTC

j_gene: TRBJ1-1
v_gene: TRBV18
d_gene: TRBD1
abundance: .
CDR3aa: CASSPQAGGEAFF
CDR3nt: TGTGCCAGCTCACCACAGGCAGGGGGCGAAGCTTTCTTT

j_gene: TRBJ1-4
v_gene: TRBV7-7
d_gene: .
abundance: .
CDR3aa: CASSRDIGEKLFF
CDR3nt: TGTGCTAGCAGCCGGGACATAGGAGAAAAACTGTTTTTT

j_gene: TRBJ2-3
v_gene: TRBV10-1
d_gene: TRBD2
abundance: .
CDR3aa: CASSDIRWEGRGTDTQYF
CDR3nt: TGCGCCAGCAGTGATATAAGGTGGGAGGGTCGGGGCACAGATACGCAGTATTTT

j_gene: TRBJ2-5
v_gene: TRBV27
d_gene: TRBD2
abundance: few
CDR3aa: CASRTRLARQETQYF
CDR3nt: TGTGCCAGCAGAACAAGACTAGCGCGTCAAGAGACCCAGTACTTC

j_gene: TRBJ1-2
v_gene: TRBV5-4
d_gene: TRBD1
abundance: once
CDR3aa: CASSWDSYGYTF
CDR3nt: TGTGCCAGCAGCTGGGACAGCTATGGCTACACCTTC

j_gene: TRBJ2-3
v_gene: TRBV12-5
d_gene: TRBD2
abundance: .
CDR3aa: CASGLVDLGLAGGLRTDTQYF
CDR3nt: TGTGCTAGTGGTTTGGTAGACCTGGGACTAGCGGGGGGGCTTCGCACAGATACGCAGTATTTT

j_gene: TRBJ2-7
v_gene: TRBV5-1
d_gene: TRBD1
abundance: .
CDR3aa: CASSPGGTGSYEQYF
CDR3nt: TGCGCCAGCAGCCCCGGGGGGACAGGGTCCTACGAGCAGTACTTC

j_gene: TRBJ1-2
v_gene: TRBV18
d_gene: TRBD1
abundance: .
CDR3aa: CASSPTGEPNYGYTF
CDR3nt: TGTGCCAGCTCACCAACAGGGGAACCCAACTATGGCTACACCTTC

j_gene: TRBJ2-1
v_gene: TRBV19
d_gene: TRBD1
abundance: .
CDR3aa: CASSTHRDRGVGEQFF
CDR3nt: TGTGCCAGTAGTACGCACCGGGACAGGGGTGTTGGTGAGCAGTTCTTC

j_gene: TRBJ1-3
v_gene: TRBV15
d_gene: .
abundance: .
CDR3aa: CATSRESYSGNTIYF
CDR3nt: TGTGCCACCAGCAGAGAGAGTTACTCTGGAAACACCATATATTTT

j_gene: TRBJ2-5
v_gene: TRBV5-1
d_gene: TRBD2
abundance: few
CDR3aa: CASYGGRAFLKRETQYF
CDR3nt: TGCGCCAGCTATGGCGGGAGGGCTTTCCTCAAGCGGGAGACCCAGTACTTC

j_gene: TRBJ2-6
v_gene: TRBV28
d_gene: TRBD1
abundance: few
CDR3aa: CASSRQGRANVLTF
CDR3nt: TGTGCCAGCAGTCGACAGGGGAGGGCCAACGTCCTGACTTTC

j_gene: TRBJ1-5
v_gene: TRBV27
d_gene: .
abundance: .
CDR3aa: CASSLWQGNQPQHF
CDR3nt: TGTGCCAGCAGTTTATGGCAGGGCAATCAGCCCCAGCATTTT

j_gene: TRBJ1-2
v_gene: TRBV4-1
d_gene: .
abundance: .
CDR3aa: CASSQSGRNRHTNYGYTF
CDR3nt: TGCGCCAGCAGCCAGTCAGGACGAAACAGGCATACTAACTATGGCTACACCTTC

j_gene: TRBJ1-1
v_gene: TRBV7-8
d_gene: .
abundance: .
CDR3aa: CASSADLNTEAFF
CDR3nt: TGTGCCAGCAGCGCGGACTTGAACACTGAAGCTTTCTTT

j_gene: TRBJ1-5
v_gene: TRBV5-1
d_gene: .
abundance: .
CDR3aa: CASRGGDNQPQHF
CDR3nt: TGCGCCAGCAGGGGAGGGGACAATCAGCCCCAGCATTTT

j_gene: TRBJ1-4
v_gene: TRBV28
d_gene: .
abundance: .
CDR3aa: CASSLSGATNEKLFF
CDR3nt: TGTGCCAGCAGTTTAAGCGGTGCAACTAATGAAAAACTGTTTTTT

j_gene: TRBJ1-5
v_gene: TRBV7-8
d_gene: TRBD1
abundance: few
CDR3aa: CASSLDRDFQPQHF
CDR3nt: TGTGCCAGCAGCTTGGACAGGGACTTTCAGCCCCAGCATTTT

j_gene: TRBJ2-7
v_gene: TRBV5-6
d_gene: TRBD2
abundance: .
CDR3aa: CASSPPGGASYEQYF
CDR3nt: TGTGCCAGCAGCCCGCCCGGGGGGGCCTCCTACGAGCAGTACTTC

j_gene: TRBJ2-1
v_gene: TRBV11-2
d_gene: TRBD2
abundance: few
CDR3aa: CASSPRLAGELNEQFF
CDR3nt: TGTGCCAGCAGTCCCCGACTAGCGGGGGAGTTAAATGAGCAGTTCTTC

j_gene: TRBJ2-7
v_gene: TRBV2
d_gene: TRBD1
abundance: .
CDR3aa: CASSPQGQIYEQYF
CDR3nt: TGTGCCAGCAGCCCGCAGGGACAGATCTACGAGCAGTACTTC

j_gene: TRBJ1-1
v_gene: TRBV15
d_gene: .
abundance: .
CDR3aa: CATSRGGARTEAFF
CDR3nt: TGTGCCACCAGCAGAGGTGGGGCTAGAACTGAAGCTTTCTTT

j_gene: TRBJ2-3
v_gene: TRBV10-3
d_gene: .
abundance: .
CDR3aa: CAISEASMTQYF
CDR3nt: TGTGCCATCAGTGAAGCTAGTATGACGCAGTATTTT

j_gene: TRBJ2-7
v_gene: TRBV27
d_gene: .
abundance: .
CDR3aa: CASSLGQVDEQYF
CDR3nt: TGTGCCAGCAGTTTAGGACAAGTGGACGAGCAGTACTTC

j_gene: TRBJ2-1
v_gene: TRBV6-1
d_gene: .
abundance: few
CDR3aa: CASVSYNEQFF
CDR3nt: TGTGCCAGCGTTTCATACAATGAGCAGTTCTTC

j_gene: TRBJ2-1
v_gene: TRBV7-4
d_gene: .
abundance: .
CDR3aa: CASSLGVAERKKPYNEQFF
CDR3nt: TGTGCCAGCAGCTTAGGTGTAGCGGAGAGAAAAAAGCCCTACAATGAGCAGTTCTTC

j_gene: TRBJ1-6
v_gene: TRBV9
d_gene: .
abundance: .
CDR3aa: CASSVGGNSPLHF
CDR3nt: TGTGCCAGCAGCGTGGGGGGTAATTCACCCCTCCACTTT

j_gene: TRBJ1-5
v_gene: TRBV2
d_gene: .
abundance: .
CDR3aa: CASSESPVAQHF
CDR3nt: TGTGCCAGCAGTGAATCTCCGGTGGCCCAGCATTTT

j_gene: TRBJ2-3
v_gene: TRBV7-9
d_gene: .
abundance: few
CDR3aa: CASSKHSTDTQYF
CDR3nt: TGTGCCAGCAGCAAACATAGCACAGATACGCAGTATTTT

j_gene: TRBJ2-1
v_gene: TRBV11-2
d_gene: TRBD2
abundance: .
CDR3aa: CASSLVAGVGYNEQFF
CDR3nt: TGTGCCAGCAGCTTGGTAGCGGGAGTGGGGTACAATGAGCAGTTCTTC

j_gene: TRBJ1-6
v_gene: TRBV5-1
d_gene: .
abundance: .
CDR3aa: CASSLVGASPLHF
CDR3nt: TGCGCCAGCAGCTTGGTAGGGGCTTCACCCCTCCACTTT

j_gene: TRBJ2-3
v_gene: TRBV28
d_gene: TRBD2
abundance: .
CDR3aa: CASSLVLAGEIDTQYF
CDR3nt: TGTGCCAGCAGTTTAGTCCTAGCGGGAGAGATAGATACGCAGTATTTT

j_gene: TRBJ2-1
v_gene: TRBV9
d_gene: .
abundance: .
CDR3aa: CASSVFASSNYNEQFF
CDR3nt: TGTGCCAGCAGCGTATTTGCGTCGAGCAACTACAATGAGCAGTTCTTC

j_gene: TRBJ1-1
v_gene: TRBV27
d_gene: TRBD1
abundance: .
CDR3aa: CASRHDRVGTEAFF
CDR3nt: TGTGCCAGCAGACATGACAGGGTGGGTACTGAAGCTTTCTTT

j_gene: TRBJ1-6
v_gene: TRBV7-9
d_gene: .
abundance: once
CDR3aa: CASSSQGSYNSPLHF
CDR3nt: TGTGCCAGCAGCTCCCAGGGATCCTATAATTCACCCCTCCACTTT